This TCR beta chain was recovered during a study of shared clonotypes between healthy human individuals. Findings and caveats of the study: Clonotype sharing across donors was expected to vary with sequencing depth. Generation probabilities of non-shared clonotypes were lower (relative to those shared by all four donors).

Naive CD4+ cells were CD45RA-selected; the remaining cells were memory. The CDR3 totals 15 residues. V dropped 7 bases and J dropped 7 bases, with 17 bases sitting between them. Germline V gene data show CDR1 as SNHLY and CDR2 as FYNNEI. A word on this clone: Its antigen is not known.

Measured with immunoSEQ multiplex PCR; TCRdb has only the in-frame clones, and not every one. The sample lists about 2,500,000 clones; more than 90% were seen once. The sequence came from a man between 18 and 29 years old in good health. The specimen sequenced was naive CD4+ T cells sorted from blood. Stated subset: CD45RA+ positively selected. V and J are TRBV2 and TRBJ1-6, with D possibly matching TRBD1 (5 bases). As DNA, the CDR3 is TGTGCCAGCATGGCCCAGGGAGGATTGAATTCACCCCTCCACTTT. Translating it yields CASMAQGGLNSPLHF.